This T cell receptor (beta chain) was observed in a study of spatial heterogeneity in lung cancer. Overall study: Unique TCR and UMI combinations averaged more than ten appearances each in raw reads.

Points from the study as a whole: Intratumoral expanded alpha and beta TCR counts were found to track tumor mutation counts.

This clonotype occurred many times. As yet, its antigen is unknown. Within a library made for alpha chains, this beta chain is off target, and its count is uninformative. TCRdb called the 5' RACE reads again in MiXCR, with one record for every CDR3 protein. The table lists 12,000 to 15,000 distinct CDR3 sequences, approximately 4.8% of them singletons, with about 18% in the top ten. Time point in this sample: sample taken at primary tumor resection. The donors comprised some 70 untreated early-stage non-small cell lung cancer patients. Sequencing of whole RNA from tumor, nontumor lung or frozen PBMC involved no sorting. The starting material was lung tumor tissue, obtained at surgery. This receptor was identified in a female donor with early-stage non-small cell lung cancer.

The CDR3 is CASSHGTGGRHF. The CDR3 DNA sequence: TGTGCCAGCAGCCACGGGACAGGGGGCCGCCACTTT. The V and J genes are TRBV14 and TRBJ1-6; 12 bases agree with TRBD1. Germline V gene sequence: CDR1 SGHDN, CDR2 FVKESK. CDR3 length: 12 residues. With 3 bases clipped from V and 18 bases from J, the junction kept 3 bases outside the gene matches.